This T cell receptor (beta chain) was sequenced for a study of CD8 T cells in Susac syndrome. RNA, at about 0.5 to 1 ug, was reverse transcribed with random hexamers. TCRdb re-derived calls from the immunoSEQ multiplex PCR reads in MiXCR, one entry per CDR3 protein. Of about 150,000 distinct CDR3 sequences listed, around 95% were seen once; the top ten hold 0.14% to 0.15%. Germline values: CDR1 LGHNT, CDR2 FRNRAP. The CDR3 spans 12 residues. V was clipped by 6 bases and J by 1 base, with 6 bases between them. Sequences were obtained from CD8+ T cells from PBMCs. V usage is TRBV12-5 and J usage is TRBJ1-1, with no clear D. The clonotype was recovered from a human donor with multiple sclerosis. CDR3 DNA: TGTGCTAGTGGCCCCGGGAACACTGAAGCTTTCTTT. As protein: CASGPGNTEAFF.